This T cell receptor (beta chain) was observed in a study of human T cells and chemical hapten exposure. Background on the study: Variability of per-sample TCR yields stemmed mainly from small differences in pooled library volume.

Germline loops: CDR1 LGHNA, CDR2 YNFKEQ. V was trimmed by 0 bases and J by 5 bases, leaving 19 bases between them. This CDR3 has 18 residues. Documented time point: patch test 3, about 24 weeks after DPC sensitization. The treatment is: therapeutic diphenylcyclopropenone sensitization with weekly scalp DPC. TCRdb itself ran the RACE reads through MiXCR, one entry per CDR3 protein. The data hold 70,000 or so distinct CDR3 sequences, with 11% observed a single time. The chain carries TRBV4-2 and TRBJ2-2; D perhaps matches TRBD1 (6 bases). The clonotype originates from a woman in her forties or fifties with alopecia areata. Some clones in this sample may be carry-over from other donors' samples. The specimen comprised whole blood, sampled in connection with sensitization to the hapten diphenylcyclopropenone (DPC). Here the CDR3 DNA reads TGTGCCAGCAGCCAAGATTCCCCGCCAGGGGACCCTACCGGGGAGCTGTTTTTT. Translated: CASSQDSPPGDPTGELFF.